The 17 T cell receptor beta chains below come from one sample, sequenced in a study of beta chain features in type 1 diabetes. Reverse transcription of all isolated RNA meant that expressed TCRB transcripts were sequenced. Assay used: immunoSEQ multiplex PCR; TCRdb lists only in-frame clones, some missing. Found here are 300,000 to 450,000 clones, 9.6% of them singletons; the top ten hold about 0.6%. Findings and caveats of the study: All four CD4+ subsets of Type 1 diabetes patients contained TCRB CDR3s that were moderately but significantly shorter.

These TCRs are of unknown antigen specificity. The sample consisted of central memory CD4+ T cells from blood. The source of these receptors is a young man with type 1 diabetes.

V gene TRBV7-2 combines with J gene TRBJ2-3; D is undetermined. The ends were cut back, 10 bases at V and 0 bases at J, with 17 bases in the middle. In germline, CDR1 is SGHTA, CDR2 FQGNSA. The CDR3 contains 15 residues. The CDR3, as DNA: TGTGCCACCTTGAGGCAGTACGGGAGCACAGATACGCAGTATTTT. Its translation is CATLRQYGSTDTQYF. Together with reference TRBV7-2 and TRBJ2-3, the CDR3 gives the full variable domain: GAGVSQSPSNKVTEKGKDVELRCDPISGHTALYWYRQSLGQGLEFLIYFQGNSAPDKSGLPSDRFSAERTGGSVSTLTIQRTQQEDSAVYLCATLRQYGSTDTQYFGPGTRLTVL.

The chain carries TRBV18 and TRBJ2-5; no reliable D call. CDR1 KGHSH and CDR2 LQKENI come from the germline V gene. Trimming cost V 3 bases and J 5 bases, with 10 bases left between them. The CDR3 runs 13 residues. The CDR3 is CASSPDLPETQYF. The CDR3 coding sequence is TGTGCCAGCTCACCCGATTTGCCGGAGACCCAGTACTTC.

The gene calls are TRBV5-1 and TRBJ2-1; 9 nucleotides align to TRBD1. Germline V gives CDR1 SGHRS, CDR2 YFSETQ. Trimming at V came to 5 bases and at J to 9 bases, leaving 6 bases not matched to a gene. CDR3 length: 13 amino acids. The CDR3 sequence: CASRIQGAVEQFF. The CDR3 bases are TGCGCCAGCAGAATACAGGGGGCTGTTGAGCAGTTCTTC. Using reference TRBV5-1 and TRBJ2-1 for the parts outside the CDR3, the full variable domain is KAGVTQTPRYLIKTRGQQVTLSCSPISGHRSVSWYQQTPGQGLQFLFEYFSETQRNKGNFPGRFSGRQFSNSRSEMNVSTLELGDSALYLCASRIQGAVEQFFGPGTRLTVL.

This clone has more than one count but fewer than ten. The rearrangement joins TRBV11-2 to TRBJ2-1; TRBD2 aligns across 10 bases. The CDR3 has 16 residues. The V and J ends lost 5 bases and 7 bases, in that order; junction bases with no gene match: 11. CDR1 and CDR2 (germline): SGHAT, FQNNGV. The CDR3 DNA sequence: TGTGCCAGCAGCCCCTTGAGACTAGCGGGTTATAATGAGCAGTTCTTC. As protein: CASSPLRLAGYNEQFF.

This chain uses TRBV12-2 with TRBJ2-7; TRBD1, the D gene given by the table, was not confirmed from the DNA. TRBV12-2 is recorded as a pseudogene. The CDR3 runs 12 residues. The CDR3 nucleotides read TGTGCCAGCAGCTCAAACAGGGCCGAGCAGTACTTC. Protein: CASSSNRAEQYF.

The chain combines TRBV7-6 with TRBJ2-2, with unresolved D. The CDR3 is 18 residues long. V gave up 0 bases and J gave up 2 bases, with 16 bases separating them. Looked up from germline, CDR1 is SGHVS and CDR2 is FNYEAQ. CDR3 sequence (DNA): TGTGCCAGCAGCTTAGCGACGAACCGACGGATAAACACCGGGGAGCTGTTTTTT. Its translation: CASSLATNRRINTGELFF.

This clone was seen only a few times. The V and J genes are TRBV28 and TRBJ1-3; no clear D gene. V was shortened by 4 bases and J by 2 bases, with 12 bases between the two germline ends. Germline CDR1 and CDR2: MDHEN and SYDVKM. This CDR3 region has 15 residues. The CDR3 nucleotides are TGTGCCAGCAGTTCTGATTTGAGGGCTGGAAACACCATATATTTT. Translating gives CASSSDLRAGNTIYF.

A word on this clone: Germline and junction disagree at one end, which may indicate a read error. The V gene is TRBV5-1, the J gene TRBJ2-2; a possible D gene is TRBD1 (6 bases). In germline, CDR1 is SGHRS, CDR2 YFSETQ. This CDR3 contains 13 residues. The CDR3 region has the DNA TGCGCCAGCCTCTACGGACAGTCCGGGGAGCTGGTTTTT. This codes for CASLYGQSGELVF. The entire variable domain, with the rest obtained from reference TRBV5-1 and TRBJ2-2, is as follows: KAGVTQTPRYLIKTRGQQVTLSCSPISGHRSVSWYQQTPGQGLQFLFEYFSETQRNKGNFPGRFSGRQFSNSRSEMNVSTLELGDSALYLCASLYGQSGELVFGEGSRLTVL.

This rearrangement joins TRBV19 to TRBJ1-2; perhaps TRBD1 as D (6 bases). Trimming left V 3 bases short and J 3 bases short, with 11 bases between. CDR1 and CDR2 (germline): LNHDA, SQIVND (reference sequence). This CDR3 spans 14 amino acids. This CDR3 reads CASSMDQGYYGYTF. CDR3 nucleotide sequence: TGTGCCAGTAGTATGGATCAGGGGTACTATGGCTACACCTTC.

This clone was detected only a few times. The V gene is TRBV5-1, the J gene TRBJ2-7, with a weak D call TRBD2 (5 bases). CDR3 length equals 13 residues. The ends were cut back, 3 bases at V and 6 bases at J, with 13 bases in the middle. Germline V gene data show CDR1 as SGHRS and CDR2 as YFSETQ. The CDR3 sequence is CASSSTARAEQYF. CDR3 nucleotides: TGCGCCAGCAGCTCGACGGCGAGGGCCGAGCAGTACTTC.

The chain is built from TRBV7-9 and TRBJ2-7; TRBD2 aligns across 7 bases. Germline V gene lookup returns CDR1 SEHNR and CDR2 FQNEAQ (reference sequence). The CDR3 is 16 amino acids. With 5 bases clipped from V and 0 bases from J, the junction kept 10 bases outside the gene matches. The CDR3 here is CASSPRGRERSYEQYF. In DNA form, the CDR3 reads TGTGCCAGCAGCCCACGAGGGCGGGAGCGCTCCTACGAGCAGTACTTC.

The CDR3 region has the DNA TGTGCCAGCAGTTTGCCAGGGACAGGGAGAAACTATGGCTACACCTTC. Translating gives CASSLPGTGRNYGYTF. The V gene is TRBV28, the J gene TRBJ1-2; 9 bases are a match to TRBD1. The germline gives CDR1 MDHEN, CDR2 SYDVKM. The CDR3 is 16 residues long. The V gene end was trimmed by 3 bases and the J gene end by 2 bases; junction bases not matched to a gene: 7.

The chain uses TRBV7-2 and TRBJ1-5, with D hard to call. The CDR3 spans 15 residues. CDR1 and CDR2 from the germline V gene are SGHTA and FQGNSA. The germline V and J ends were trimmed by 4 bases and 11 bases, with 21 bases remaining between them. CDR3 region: CASSSTLDSGGAQHF. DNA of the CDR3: TGTGCCAGCAGCTCGACACTCGATTCGGGTGGGGCCCAGCATTTT.

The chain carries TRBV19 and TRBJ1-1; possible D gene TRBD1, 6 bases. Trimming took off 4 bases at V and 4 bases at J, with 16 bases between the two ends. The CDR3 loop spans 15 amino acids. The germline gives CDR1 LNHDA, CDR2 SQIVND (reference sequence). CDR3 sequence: CASSTPNRVSTEAFF. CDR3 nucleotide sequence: TGTGCCAGTAGTACACCAAACAGGGTAAGCACTGAAGCTTTCTTT.

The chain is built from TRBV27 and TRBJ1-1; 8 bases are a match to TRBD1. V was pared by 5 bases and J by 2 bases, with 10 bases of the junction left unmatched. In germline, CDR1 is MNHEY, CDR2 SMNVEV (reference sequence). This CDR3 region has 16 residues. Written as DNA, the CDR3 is TGTGCCAGCAGTCCTCATGACAGGGGCGCAAACACTGAAGCTTTCTTT. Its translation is CASSPHDRGANTEAFF.

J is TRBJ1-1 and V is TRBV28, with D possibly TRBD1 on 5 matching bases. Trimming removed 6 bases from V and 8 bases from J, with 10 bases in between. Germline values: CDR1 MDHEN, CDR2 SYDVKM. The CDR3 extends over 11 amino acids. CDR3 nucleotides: TGTGCCAGCAGACAGGATCACGAAGCTTTCTTT. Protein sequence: CASRQDHEAFF.

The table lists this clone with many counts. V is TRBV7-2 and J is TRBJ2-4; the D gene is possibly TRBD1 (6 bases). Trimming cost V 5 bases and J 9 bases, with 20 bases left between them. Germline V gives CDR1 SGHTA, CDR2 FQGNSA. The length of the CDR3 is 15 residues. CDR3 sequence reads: CASSEQGFQGGIQYF. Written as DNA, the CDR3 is TGTGCCAGCAGCGAACAGGGCTTCCAAGGCGGCATTCAGTACTTC.